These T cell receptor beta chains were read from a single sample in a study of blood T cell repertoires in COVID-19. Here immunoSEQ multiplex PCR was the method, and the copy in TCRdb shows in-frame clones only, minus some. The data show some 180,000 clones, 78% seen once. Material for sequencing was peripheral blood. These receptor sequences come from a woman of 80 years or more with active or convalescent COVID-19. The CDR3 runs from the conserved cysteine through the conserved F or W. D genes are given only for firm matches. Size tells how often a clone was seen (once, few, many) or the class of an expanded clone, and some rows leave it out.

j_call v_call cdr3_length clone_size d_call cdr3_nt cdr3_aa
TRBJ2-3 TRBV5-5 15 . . TGTGCCAGCAGCCGTGTGAGGGTGGCGACAGATACGCAGTATTTT CASSRVRVATDTQYF
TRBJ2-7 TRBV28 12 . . TGTGCCAGCAGTTTACAGGGCTACGAGCAGTACTTC CASSLQGYEQYF
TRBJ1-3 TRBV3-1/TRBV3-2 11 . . TGTGCCAGCAGCCAAGTAGACACCATATATTTT CASSQVDTIYF
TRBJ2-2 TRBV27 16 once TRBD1 TGTGCCAGCAGTTTATCGCAGGGGGCGCGCACCGGGGAGCTGTTTTTT CASSLSQGARTGELFF
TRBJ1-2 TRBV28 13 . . TGTGCCAGCAGTTTTGTCACGCGATCTGGCTACACCTTC CASSFVTRSGYTF
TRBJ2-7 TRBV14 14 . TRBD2 TGTGCCAGCAGCTCAGCGGGGGGCGGCTACGAGCAGTACTTC CASSSAGGGYEQYF
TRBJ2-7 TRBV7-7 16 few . TGTGCTAGCAGCTTAGGGAGCGAATTGGACAACTACGAGCAGTACTTC CASSLGSELDNYEQYF
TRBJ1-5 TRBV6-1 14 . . TGTGCCAGCAGTGAAATAACCGGGTACCAGCCCCAGCATTTT CASSEITGYQPQHF
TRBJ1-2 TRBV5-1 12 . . TGCGCCAGCAGCGACCAGGGGTCAGGCTACACCTTC CASSDQGSGYTF
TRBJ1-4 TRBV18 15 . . TGTGCCAGCTCACCCTGGACAGCGACTAATGAAAAACTGTTTTTT CASSPWTATNEKLFF
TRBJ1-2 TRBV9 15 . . TGTGCCAGCAGCTCAGGCGTCCGTATCAACTATGGCTACACCTTC CASSSGVRINYGYTF